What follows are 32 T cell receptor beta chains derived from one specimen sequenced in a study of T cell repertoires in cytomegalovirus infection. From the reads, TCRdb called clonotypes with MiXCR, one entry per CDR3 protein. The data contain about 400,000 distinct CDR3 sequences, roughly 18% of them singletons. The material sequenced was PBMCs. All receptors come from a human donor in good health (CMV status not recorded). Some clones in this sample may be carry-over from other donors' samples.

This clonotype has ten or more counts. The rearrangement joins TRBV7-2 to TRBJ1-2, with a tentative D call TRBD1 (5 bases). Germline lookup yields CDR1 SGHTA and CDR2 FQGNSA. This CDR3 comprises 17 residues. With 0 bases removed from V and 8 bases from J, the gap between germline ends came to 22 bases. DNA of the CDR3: TGTGCCAGCAGCTTAGCCTTCAGGGAGGGTACAGGCGAAGGCTACACCTTC. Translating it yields CASSLAFREGTGEGYTF.

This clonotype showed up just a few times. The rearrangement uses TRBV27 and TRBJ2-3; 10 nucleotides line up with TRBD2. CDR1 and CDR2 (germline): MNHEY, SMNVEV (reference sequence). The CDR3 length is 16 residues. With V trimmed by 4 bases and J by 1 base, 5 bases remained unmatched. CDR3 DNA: TGTGCCAGCAGTTCACCAGGGACTAGCGGCACAGATACGCAGTATTTT. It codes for CASSSPGTSGTDTQYF.

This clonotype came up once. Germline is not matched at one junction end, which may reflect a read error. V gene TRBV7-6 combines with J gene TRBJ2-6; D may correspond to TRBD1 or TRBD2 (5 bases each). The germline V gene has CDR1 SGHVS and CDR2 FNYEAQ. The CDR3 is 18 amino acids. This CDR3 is CASSSEGFPDSEANVLTF. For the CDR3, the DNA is TGTGCCAGCAGCTCAGAGGGGTTCCCTGACTCTGAGGCCAACGTCCTGACTTTC.

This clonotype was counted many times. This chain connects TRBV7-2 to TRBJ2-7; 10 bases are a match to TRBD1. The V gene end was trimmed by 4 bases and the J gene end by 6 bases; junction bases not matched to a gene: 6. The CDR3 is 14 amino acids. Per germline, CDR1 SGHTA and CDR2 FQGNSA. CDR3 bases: TGTGCCAGCAGCTCGGGGACAGGGGCGATCGAGCAGTACTTC. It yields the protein CASSSGTGAIEQYF.

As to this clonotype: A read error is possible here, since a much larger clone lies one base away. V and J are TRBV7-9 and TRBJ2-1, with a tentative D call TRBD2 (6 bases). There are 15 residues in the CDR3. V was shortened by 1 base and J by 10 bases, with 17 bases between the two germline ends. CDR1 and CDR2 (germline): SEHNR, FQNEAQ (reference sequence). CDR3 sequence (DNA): TGTGCCAGCAGCTTAGAAGGACCAGCGGCGGGAGAGCAGTTCTTC. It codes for CASSLEGPAAGEQFF.

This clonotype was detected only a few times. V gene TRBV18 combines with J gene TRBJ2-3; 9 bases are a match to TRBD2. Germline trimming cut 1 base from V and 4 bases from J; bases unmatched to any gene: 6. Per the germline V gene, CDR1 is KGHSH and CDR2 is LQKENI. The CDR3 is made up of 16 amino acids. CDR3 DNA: TGTGCCAGCTCACCACGGTTAGCGGGAGCAGCAGATACGCAGTATTTT. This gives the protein CASSPRLAGAADTQYF.

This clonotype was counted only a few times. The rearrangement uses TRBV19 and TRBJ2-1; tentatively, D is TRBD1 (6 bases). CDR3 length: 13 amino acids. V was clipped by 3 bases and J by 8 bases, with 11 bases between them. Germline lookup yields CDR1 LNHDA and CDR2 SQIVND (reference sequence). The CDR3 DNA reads TGTGCCAGTAGTATGAGCAGGGGCCATGAGCAGTTCTTC. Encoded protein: CASSMSRGHEQFF.

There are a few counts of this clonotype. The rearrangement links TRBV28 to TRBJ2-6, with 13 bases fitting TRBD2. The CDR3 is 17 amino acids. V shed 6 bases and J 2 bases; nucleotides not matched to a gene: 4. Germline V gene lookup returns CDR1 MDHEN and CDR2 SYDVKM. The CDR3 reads CASSPTSGRAGANVLTF. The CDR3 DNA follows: TGTGCCAGCAGCCCTACTAGCGGGAGGGCTGGGGCCAACGTCCTGACTTTC.

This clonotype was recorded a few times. In DNA form, the CDR3 reads TGTGCCAGCAAAAAGAGACGGGAGGAGAACACTGAAGCTTTCTTT. Its translation is CASKKRREENTEAFF. The chain combines TRBV6-6 with TRBJ1-1; D ambiguous. This CDR3 has 15 amino acids. The V end lost 7 bases, the J end lost 1 base, and 16 bases lay between the germline ends. Germline CDR1 reads MNHNY; CDR2 reads SVGAGI (reference sequence).

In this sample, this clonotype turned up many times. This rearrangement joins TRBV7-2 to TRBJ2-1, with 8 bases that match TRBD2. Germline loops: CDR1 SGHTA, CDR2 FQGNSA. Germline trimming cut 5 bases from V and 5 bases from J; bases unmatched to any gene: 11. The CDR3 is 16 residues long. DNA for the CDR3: TGTGCCAGCAGCCCCGTTGTGGCGGGGGGTAACAATGAGCAGTTCTTC. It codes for CASSPVVAGGNNEQFF.

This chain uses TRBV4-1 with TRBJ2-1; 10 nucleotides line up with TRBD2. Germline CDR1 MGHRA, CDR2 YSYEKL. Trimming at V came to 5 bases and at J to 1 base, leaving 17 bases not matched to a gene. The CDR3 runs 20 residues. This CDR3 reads CASSAYYRAGGSRSYNEQFF. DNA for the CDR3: TGCGCCAGCAGCGCCTACTATCGAGCGGGGGGGAGCCGGTCCTACAATGAGCAGTTCTTC.

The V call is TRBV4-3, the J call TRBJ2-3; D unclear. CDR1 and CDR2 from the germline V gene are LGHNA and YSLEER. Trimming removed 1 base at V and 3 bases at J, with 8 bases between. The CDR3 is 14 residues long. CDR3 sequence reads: CASSQGLRTDTQYF. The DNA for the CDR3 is TGCGCCAGCAGCCAAGGACTGAGGACAGATACGCAGTATTTT.

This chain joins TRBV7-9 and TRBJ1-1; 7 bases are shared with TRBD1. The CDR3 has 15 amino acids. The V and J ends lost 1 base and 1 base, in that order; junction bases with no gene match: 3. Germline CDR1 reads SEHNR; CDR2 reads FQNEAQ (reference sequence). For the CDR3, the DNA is TGTGCCAGCAGCTTAGTGACAGGGACGAACACTGAAGCTTTCTTT. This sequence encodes CASSLVTGTNTEAFF.

The CDR3 DNA is TGCAGTGCTAGAAAAAGACAGGGTTGGAACACTGAAGCTTTCTTT. Amino acids: CSARKRQGWNTEAFF. This rearrangement joins TRBV20-1 to TRBJ1-1; TRBD1 agrees at 7 bases. This CDR3 spans 15 amino acids. CDR1 is DFQATT, CDR2 SNEGSKA, per germline (reference sequence). V was pared by 2 bases and J by 1 base, with 7 bases of the junction left unmatched.

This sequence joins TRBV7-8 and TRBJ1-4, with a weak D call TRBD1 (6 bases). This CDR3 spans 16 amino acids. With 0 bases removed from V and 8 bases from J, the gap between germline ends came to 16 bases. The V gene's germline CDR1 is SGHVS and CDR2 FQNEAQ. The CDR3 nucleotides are TGTGCCAGCAGCTTAGCTGCGAACAGGGTTTCCGAAAAACTGTTTTTT. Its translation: CASSLAANRVSEKLFF.

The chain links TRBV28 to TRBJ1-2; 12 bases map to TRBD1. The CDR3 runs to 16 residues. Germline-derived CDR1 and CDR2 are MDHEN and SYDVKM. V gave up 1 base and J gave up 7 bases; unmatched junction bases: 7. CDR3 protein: CASSLLRGTGGFGYTF. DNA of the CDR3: TGTGCCAGCAGTTTATTGCGTGGGACAGGGGGCTTTGGCTACACCTTC.

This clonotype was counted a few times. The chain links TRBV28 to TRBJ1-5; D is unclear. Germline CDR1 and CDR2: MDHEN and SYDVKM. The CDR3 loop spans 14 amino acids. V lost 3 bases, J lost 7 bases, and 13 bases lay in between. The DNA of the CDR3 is TGTGCCAGCAGTTTTAGACTTACTAGGCAGCCCCAGCATTTT. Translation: CASSFRLTRQPQHF.

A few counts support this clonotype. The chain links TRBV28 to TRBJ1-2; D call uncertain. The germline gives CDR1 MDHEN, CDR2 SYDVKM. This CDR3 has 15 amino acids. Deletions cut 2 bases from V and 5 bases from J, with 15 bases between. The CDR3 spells CASSLTSHATYGYTF. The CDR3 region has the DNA TGTGCCAGCAGTTTAACATCCCATGCCACTTATGGCTACACCTTC.

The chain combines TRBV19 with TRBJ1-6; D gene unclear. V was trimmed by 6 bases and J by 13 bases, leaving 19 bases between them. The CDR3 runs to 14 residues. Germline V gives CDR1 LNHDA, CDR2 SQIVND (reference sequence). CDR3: CASRGTTAPTPLHF. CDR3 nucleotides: TGTGCCAGTAGAGGAACGACGGCTCCCACCCCCCTCCACTTT.

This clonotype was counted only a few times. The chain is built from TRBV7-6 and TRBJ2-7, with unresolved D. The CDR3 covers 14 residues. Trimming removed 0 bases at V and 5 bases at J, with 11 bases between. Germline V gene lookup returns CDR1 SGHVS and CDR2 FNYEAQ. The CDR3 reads CASSLAVGKDEQYF. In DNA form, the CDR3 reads TGTGCCAGCAGCTTAGCGGTAGGGAAGGACGAGCAGTACTTC.

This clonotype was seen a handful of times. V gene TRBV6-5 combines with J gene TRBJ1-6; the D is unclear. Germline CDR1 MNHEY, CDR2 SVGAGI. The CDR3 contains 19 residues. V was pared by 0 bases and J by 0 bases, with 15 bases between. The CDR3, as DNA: TGTGCCAGCAGTTACTCGCCTCTTTTTACTAGCTCCTATAATTCACCCCTCCACTTT. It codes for CASSYSPLFTSSYNSPLHF.

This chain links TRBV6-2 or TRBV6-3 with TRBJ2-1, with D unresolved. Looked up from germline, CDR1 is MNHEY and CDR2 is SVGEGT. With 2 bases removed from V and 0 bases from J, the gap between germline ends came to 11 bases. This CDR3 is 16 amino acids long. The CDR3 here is CASSYRVSSSYNEQFF. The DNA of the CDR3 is TGTGCCAGCAGTTACAGGGTGTCCAGCTCCTACAATGAGCAGTTCTTC.

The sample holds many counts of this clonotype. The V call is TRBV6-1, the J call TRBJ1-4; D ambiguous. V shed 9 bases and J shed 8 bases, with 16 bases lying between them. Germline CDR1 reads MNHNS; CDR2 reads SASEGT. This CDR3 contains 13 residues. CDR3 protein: CASHGLLGEKLFF. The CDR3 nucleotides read TGTGCCAGTCATGGACTTCTGGGGGAAAAACTGTTTTTT.

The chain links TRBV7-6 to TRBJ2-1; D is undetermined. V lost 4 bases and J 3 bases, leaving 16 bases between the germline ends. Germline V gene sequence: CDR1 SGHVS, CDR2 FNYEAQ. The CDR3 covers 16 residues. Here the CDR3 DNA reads TGTGCCAGCAGCTCATCCCTCCGAGGAAGCTACAATGAGCAGTTCTTC. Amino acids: CASSSSLRGSYNEQFF.

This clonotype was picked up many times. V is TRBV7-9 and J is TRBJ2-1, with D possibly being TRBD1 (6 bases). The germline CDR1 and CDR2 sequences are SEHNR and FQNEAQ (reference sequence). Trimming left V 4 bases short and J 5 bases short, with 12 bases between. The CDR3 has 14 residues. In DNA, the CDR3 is TGTGCCAGCAGCTACCGGGACATACACAATGAGCAGTTCTTC. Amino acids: CASSYRDIHNEQFF.

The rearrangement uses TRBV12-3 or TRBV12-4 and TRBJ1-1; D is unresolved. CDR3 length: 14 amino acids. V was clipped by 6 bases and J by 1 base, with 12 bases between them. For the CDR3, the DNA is TGTGCCAGCAGGCTACCGCAGAAGAACACTGAAGCTTTCTTT. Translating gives CASRLPQKNTEAFF.

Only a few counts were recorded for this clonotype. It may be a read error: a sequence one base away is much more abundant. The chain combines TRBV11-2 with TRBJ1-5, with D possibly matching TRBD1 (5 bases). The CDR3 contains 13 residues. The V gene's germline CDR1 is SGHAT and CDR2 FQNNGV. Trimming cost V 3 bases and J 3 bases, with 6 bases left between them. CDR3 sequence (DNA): TGTGCCAGCAGCTTCGGGGCCAATCAGCCCCAGCATTTT. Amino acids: CASSFGANQPQHF.

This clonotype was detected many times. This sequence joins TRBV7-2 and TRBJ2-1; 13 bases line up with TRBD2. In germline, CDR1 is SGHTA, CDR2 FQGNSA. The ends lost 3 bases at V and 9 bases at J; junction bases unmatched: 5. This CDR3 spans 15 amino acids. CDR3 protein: CASSFGLAGEGEQFF. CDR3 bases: TGTGCCAGCAGCTTCGGACTAGCGGGAGAGGGTGAGCAGTTCTTC.

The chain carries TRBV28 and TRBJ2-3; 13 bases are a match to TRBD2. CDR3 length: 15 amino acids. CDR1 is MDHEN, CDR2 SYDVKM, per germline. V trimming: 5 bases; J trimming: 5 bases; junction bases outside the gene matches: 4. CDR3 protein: CASSIRTSGGDTQYF. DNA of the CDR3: TGTGCCAGCAGTATCCGGACTAGCGGGGGAGATACGCAGTATTTT.

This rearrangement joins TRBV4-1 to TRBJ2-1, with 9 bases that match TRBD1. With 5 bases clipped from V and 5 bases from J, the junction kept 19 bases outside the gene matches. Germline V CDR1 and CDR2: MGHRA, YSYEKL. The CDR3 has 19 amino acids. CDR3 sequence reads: CASSITGTGFLAANNEQFF. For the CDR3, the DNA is TGCGCCAGCAGCATCACCGGGACAGGGTTTCTAGCGGCAAACAATGAGCAGTTCTTC.

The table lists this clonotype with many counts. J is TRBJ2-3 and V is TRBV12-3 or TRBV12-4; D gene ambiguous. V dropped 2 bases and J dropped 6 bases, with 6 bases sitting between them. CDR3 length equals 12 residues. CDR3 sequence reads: CASSLPVDTQYF. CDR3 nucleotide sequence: TGTGCCAGCAGTTTACCGGTGGATACGCAGTATTTT.

The CDR3 nucleotides read TGTGCCAGCAGTTACTCACCAGGGCAGGGTGGCTACACCTTC. This translates into CASSYSPGQGGYTF. The chain carries TRBV6-5 and TRBJ1-2, with D perhaps TRBD1 (5 bases). Trimming shortened V by 0 bases and J by 7 bases, and 12 bases separated the two germline ends. This CDR3 region has 14 residues. Germline CDR1 reads MNHEY; CDR2 reads SVGAGI.